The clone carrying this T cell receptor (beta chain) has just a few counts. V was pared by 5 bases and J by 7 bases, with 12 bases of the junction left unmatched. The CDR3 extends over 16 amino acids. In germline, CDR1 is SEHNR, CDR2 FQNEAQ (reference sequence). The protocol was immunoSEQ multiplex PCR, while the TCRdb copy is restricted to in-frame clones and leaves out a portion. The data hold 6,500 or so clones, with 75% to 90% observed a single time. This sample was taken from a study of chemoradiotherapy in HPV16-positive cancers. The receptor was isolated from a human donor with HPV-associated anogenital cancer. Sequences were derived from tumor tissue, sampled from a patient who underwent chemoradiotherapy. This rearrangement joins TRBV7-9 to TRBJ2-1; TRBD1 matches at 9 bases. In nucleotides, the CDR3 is TGTGCCAGCAGCCCGACGACCGGGACAGGGAAAAATGAGCAGTTCTTC. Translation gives CASSPTTGTGKNEQFF. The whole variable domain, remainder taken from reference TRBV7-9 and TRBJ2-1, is DTGVSQNPRHKITKRGQNVTFRCDPISEHNRLYWYRQTLGQGPEFLTYFQNEAQLEKSRLLSDRFSAERPKGSFSTLEIQRTEQGDSAMYLCASSPTTGTGKNEQFFGPGTRLTVL.